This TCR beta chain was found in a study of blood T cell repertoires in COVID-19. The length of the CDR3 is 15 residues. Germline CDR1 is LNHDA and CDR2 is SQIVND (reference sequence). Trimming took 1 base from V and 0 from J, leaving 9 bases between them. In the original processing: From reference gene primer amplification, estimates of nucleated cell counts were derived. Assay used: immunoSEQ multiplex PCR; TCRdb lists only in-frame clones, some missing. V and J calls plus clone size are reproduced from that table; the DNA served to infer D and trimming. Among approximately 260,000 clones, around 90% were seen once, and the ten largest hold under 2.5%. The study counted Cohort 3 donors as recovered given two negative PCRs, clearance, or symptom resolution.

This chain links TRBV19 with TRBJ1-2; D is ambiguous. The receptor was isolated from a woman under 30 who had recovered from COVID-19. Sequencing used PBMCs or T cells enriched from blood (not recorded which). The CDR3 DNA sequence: TGTGCCAGTAGTATAGTTGCAGAAACTAACTATGGCTACACCTTC. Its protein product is CASSIVAETNYGYTF.